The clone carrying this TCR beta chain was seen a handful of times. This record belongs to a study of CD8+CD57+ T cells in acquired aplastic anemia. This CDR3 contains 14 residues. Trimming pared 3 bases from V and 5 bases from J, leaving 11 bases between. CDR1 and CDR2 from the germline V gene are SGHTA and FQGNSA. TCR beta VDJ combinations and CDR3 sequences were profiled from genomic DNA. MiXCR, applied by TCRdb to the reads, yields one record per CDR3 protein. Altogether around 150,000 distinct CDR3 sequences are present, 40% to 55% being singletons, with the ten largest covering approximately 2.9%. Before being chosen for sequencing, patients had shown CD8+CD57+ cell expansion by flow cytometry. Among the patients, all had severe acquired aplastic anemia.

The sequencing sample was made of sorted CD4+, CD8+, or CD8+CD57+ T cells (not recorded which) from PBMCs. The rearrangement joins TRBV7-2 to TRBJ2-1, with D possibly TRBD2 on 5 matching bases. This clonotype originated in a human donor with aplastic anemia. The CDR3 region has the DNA TGTGCCAGCAGCTTGGACTCGACTAACAATGAGCAGTTCTTC. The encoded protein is CASSLDSTNNEQFF.